The entry below describes one T cell receptor (beta chain). Its antigen remains unknown. The protocol was immunoSEQ multiplex PCR, while the TCRdb copy is restricted to in-frame clones and leaves out a portion. Of under 85,000 clones listed, about nine tenths are singletons. This CDR3 comprises 12 residues. V gave up 3 bases and J gave up 7 bases, with 8 bases separating them. Germline values: CDR1 SGHRS, CDR2 YFSETQ. Autoimmune disease history or systemic immunosuppression meant exclusion. These data belong to a study of OX40 agonist ivuxolimab in advanced cancers. General study points: Which antigen the expanded peripheral T cells recognized is unknown. Fewer expanded clones were found on average in CD4+ than in CD8+ T cells. A proportion of nonresponders additionally exhibited low normalized T-cell clonal expansion.

The clonotype originates from an adult with an advanced solid tumor such as melanoma, head and neck, liver or kidney cancer. The V gene is TRBV5-1, the J gene TRBJ2-1; D is ambiguous. Sequencing was performed on CD4+ or CD8+ T cells sorted from blood, taken in a trial of the OX40 agonist ivuxolimab. CDR3 sequence: CASSSQINEQFF. DNA for the CDR3: TGCGCCAGCAGCTCCCAGATAAATGAGCAGTTCTTC.